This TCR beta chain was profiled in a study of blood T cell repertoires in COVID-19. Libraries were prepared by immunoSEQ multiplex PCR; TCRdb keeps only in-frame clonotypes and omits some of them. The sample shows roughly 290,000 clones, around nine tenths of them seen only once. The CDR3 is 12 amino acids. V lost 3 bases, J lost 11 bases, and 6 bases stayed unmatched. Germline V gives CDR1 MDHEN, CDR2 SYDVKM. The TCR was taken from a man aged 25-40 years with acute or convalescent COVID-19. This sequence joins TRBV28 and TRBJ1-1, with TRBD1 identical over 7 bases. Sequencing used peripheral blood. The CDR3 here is CASSLNRGSAFF. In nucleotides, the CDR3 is TGTGCCAGCAGTTTGAACAGGGGATCTGCTTTCTTT.